This entry lists 20 T cell receptor beta chains sequenced from one sample in a study of shared clonotypes between healthy human individuals. Assay used: immunoSEQ multiplex PCR; TCRdb lists only in-frame clones, some missing. The sample has approximately 1.5 million clones, about 98.5% seen once. The specimen was naive CD4+ T cells sorted from blood. Subset described: CD45RA+ positively selected. The receptors derive from a man younger than 40 in good health.

The chain has TRBV5-1 and TRBJ2-1, with D possibly TRBD2 on 5 matching bases. V lost 0 bases to trimming and J lost 9 bases, with 10 bases between them. This CDR3 spans 13 amino acids. The germline gives CDR1 SGHRS, CDR2 YFSETQ. Here the CDR3 DNA reads TGCGCCAGCAGCTTGGCCGGGAAAACTGAGCAGTTCTTC. Its protein product is CASSLAGKTEQFF.

The chain joins TRBV28 to TRBJ1-2; 7 bases agree with TRBD1. Per germline, CDR1 MDHEN and CDR2 SYDVKM. With V trimmed by 6 bases and J by 5 bases, 9 bases remained unmatched. The CDR3 runs to 14 residues. The CDR3 DNA reads as TGTGCCAGCAGCCAGGGGGACTTGACGTATGGCTACACCTTC. As protein: CASSQGDLTYGYTF.

This chain joins TRBV5-4 and TRBJ2-3; D is possibly TRBD1 or TRBD2 (6 bases each). The germline V gene has CDR1 SGHNT and CDR2 YYREEE (reference sequence). This CDR3 has 16 amino acids. Deletions cut 5 bases from V and 2 bases from J, with 18 bases between. CDR3 residues: CASRVGGDNPTDTQYF. In DNA, the CDR3 is TGTGCCAGCAGGGTGGGGGGCGATAACCCCACAGATACGCAGTATTTT.

V gene TRBV18 combines with J gene TRBJ2-1; 7 bases align to TRBD2. V was clipped by 2 bases and J by 3 bases; unmatched bases: 13. CDR1 is KGHSH, CDR2 LQKENI, per germline. The CDR3 is 18 residues long. The CDR3 region has the DNA TGTGCCAGCTCACCATACCCCTCTAGCGGTAAATACTACAATGAGCAGTTCTTC. Translated: CASSPYPSSGKYYNEQFF. The whole variable domain, remainder taken from reference TRBV18 and TRBJ2-1, is NAGVMQNPRHLVRRRGQEARLRCSPMKGHSHVYWYRQLPEEGLKFMVYLQKENIIDESGMPKERFSAEFPKEGPSILRIQQVVRGDSAAYFCASSPYPSSGKYYNEQFFGPGTRLTVL.

The chain links TRBV7-8 to TRBJ2-5; TRBD2 matches 7 bases. Germline CDR1 is SGHVS and CDR2 is FQNEAQ. This CDR3 spans 14 amino acids. The V gene end was trimmed by 6 bases and the J gene end by 5 bases; junction bases not matched to a gene: 9. The chain's CDR3 is CASSGAGVRETQYF. The CDR3 region has the DNA TGTGCCAGCAGTGGCGCGGGGGTTCGGGAGACCCAGTACTTC.

This chain connects TRBV14 to TRBJ2-1; D gene unclear. The CDR3 runs 20 residues. Trimming removed 3 bases at V and 3 bases at J, with 27 bases between. Germline values: CDR1 SGHDN, CDR2 FVKESK. CDR3 sequence (DNA): TGTGCCAGCAGCCATTTTGTACGAGACGGCCCTATCAGCAGCTACAATGAGCAGTTCTTC. Translating gives CASSHFVRDGPISSYNEQFF. Using reference TRBV14 and TRBJ2-1 for the parts outside the CDR3, the full variable domain is EAGVTQFPSHSVIEKGQTVTLRCDPISGHDNLYWYRRVMGKEIKFLLHFVKESKQDESGMPNNRFLAERTGGTYSTLKVQPAELEDSGVYFCASSHFVRDGPISSYNEQFFGPGTRLTVL.

This chain connects TRBV11-3 to TRBJ2-1; D not resolved. The CDR3 loop spans 15 amino acids. Germline CDR1 reads SGHNT; CDR2 reads YENEEA. Trimming cost V 3 bases and J 3 bases, with 12 bases left between them. The CDR3 DNA follows: TGTGCCAGCAGCTTGGGTTATCAGAACTACAATGAGCAGTTCTTC. It yields the protein CASSLGYQNYNEQFF.

V and J are TRBV28 and TRBJ1-2; tentatively, D is TRBD1 (5 bases). Trimming removed 6 bases at V and 5 bases at J, with 19 bases between. The CDR3 runs 15 residues. Germline CDR1 and CDR2: MDHEN and SYDVKM. The CDR3 protein is CASRPPRGTGYGYTF. DNA of the CDR3: TGTGCCAGCAGACCTCCACGGGGGACTGGGTATGGCTACACCTTC.

V gene TRBV5-1 combines with J gene TRBJ1-1; D is ambiguous. V lost 3 bases and J lost 3, with 9 bases in between. The CDR3 sequence is 13 residues long. Germline V gene sequence: CDR1 SGHRS, CDR2 YFSETQ. The CDR3 protein is CASSSPPDTEAFF. CDR3 sequence (DNA): TGCGCCAGCAGCTCTCCTCCGGACACTGAAGCTTTCTTT.

This chain joins TRBV7-9 and TRBJ2-7, with 7 bases that match TRBD1. The CDR3 length is 15 residues. Germline CDR1 is SEHNR and CDR2 is FQNEAQ (reference sequence). Trimming removed 5 bases from V and 7 bases from J; junction bases left unmatched: 14. In DNA form, the CDR3 reads TGTGCCAGCAGCCCCGGGCAGGGGGTGTTTCAAGAGCAGTACTTC. The encoded protein is CASSPGQGVFQEQYF.

This sequence joins TRBV18 and TRBJ2-5, with D maybe TRBD2 (5 bases). In germline, CDR1 is KGHSH, CDR2 LQKENI. The CDR3 contains 15 residues. V lost 2 bases, J lost 7 bases, and 17 bases lay in between. In nucleotides, the CDR3 is TGTGCCAGCTCACCAGGGAGCAACCCGGGTGGGACCCAGTACTTC. Translation gives CASSPGSNPGGTQYF.

This chain links TRBV30 with TRBJ2-7; D perhaps matches TRBD2 (6 bases). V was pared by 2 bases and J by 6 bases, with 17 bases between. The length of the CDR3 is 14 residues. Germline CDR1 reads GTSNPN; CDR2 reads SVGIG (reference sequence). The CDR3 nucleotides read TGTGCCTGGAGTCCCCTGGCGGGGACGGGCGAGCAGTACTTC. As protein: CAWSPLAGTGEQYF.

This chain uses TRBV6-1 with TRBJ2-7, with D tentatively TRBD2 (6 bases). The germline V and J ends were trimmed by 6 bases and 3 bases, with 15 bases remaining between them. The CDR3 consists of 14 residues. Germline CDR1 MNHNS, CDR2 SASEGT. The CDR3 DNA is TGTGCCAGCAGCTCGACGACTAGACTCTACGAGCAGTACTTC. Translation gives CASSSTTRLYEQYF.

This chain links TRBV4-3 with TRBJ2-7; 7 positions agree with TRBD2. Germline V CDR1 and CDR2: LGHNA, YSLEER. The CDR3 covers 18 residues. V lost 0 bases and J lost 3; bases outside the gene matches: 14. The chain's CDR3 is CASSQEVGPPSGYYEQYF. The CDR3 coding sequence is TGCGCCAGCAGCCAAGAAGTGGGGCCCCCTAGCGGATACTACGAGCAGTACTTC.

The gene calls are TRBV7-9 and TRBJ1-1, with D tentatively TRBD1 (5 bases). Germline lookup yields CDR1 SEHNR and CDR2 FQNEAQ (reference sequence). V dropped 0 bases and J dropped 1 base, with 12 bases sitting between them. CDR3 length equals 16 residues. In DNA, the CDR3 is TGTGCCAGCAGCTTAGCGCCCCAGGGTGGGAACACTGAAGCTTTCTTT. As protein: CASSLAPQGGNTEAFF.

The V gene is TRBV7-9, the J gene TRBJ2-1, with D possibly being TRBD2 (5 bases). V lost 3 bases and J lost 8, with 14 bases in between. This CDR3 is built from 14 residues. Germline V gene lookup returns CDR1 SEHNR and CDR2 FQNEAQ (reference sequence). The CDR3 spells CASSFRRLNYEQFF. CDR3 bases: TGTGCCAGCAGCTTCCGCCGACTAAACTATGAGCAGTTCTTC. Combining the CDR3 with reference TRBV7-9 and TRBJ2-1 gives the whole variable domain DTGVSQNPRHKITKRGQNVTFRCDPISEHNRLYWYRQTLGQGPEFLTYFQNEAQLEKSRLLSDRFSAERPKGSFSTLEIQRTEQGDSAMYLCASSFRRLNYEQFFGPGTRLTVL.

CDR3: CASSLAPESYGYTF. CDR3 nucleotides: TGCGCCAGCAGCTTGGCCCCAGAGAGTTATGGCTACACCTTC. V usage is TRBV5-1 and J usage is TRBJ1-2, with D unresolved. Trimming left V 0 bases short and J 5 bases short, with 11 bases between. The CDR3 covers 14 residues. CDR1 is SGHRS, CDR2 YFSETQ, per germline.

The V and J genes are TRBV29-1 and TRBJ1-1; 7 nucleotides line up with TRBD1. The junction had 9 bases not matched to a gene; V was cut back by 4 bases and J by 4 bases. The CDR3 is 14 amino acids. The germline V gene encodes CDR1 SQVTM and CDR2 ANQGSEA. The CDR3 DNA sequence: TGCAGCGTTGTACCCGGAGACAGGGCCACTGAAGCTTTCTTT. Its protein is CSVVPGDRATEAFF. Complete variable domain (other parts from reference TRBV29-1 and TRBJ1-1): SAVISQKPSRDICQRGTSLTIQCQVDSQVTMMFWYRQQPGQSLTLIATANQGSEATYESGFVIDKFPISRPNLTFSTLTVSNMSPEDSSIYLCSVVPGDRATEAFFGQGTRLTVV.

This clone was seen just once. This chain joins TRBV27 and TRBJ2-7; 7 nucleotides agree with TRBD1. The CDR3 runs to 14 residues. The V segment lost 3 bases and the J segment 7 bases; nucleotides outside the gene matches: 9. Per germline, CDR1 MNHEY and CDR2 SMNVEV (reference sequence). For the CDR3, the DNA is TGTGCCAGCAGTTTTGCGGACAGGTCCCGTGAGCAGTACTTC. This codes for CASSFADRSREQYF.

The chain employs TRBV14 and TRBJ1-1, with 9 bases aligning to TRBD1. J was trimmed by 1 base and V by 0 bases; bases with no gene match: 18. CDR3 length: 21 residues. Germline V gene data show CDR1 as SGHDN and CDR2 as FVKESK. CDR3 DNA: TGTGCCAGCAGCCAAGATCCCAGATTAAGAACAGGGGGCGGATGGAACACTGAAGCTTTCTTT. Protein: CASSQDPRLRTGGGWNTEAFF.